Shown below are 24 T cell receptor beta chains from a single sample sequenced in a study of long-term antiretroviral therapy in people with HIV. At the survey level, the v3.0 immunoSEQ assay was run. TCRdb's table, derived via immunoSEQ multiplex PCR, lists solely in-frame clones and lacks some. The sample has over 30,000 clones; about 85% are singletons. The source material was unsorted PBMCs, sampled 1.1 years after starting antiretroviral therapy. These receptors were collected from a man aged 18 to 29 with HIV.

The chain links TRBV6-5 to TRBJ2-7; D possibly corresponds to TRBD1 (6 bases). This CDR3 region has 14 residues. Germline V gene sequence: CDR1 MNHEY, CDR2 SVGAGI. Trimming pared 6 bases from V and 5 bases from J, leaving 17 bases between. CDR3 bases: TGTGCCAGCAGCCACACCACAGGGTCACACGAGCAGTACTTC. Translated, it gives CASSHTTGSHEQYF.

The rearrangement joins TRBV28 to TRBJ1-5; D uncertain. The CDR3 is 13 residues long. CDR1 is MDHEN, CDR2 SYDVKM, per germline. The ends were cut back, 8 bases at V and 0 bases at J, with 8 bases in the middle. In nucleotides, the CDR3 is TGTGCCAGCGGGTACTATAGCAATCAGCCCCAGCATTTT. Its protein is CASGYYSNQPQHF.

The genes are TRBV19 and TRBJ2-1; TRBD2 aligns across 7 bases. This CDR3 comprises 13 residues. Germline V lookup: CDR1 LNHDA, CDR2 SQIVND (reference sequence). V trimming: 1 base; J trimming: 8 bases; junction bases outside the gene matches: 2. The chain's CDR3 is CASSIASGDEQFF. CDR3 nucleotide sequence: TGTGCCAGTAGTATAGCGAGCGGGGATGAGCAGTTCTTC. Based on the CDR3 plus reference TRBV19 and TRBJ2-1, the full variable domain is DGGITQSPKYLFRKEGQNVTLSCEQNLNHDAMYWYRQDPGQGLRLIYYSQIVNDFQKGDIAEGYSVSREKKESFPLTVTSAQKNPTAFYLCASSIASGDEQFFGPGTRLTVL.

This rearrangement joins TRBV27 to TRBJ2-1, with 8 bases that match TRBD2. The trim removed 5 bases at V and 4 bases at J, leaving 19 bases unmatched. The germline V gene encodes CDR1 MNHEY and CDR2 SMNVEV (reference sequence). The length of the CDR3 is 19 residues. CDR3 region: CASSPTTTLAGQVYNEQFF. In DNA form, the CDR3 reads TGTGCCAGCAGTCCAACAACTACCCTAGCGGGCCAAGTATACAATGAGCAGTTCTTC.

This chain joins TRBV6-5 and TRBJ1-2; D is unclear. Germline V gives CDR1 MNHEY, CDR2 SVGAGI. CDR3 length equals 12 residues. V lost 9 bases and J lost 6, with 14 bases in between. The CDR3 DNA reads TGTGCCAGTTATTTACCCCCGGATGGCTACACCTTC. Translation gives CASYLPPDGYTF.

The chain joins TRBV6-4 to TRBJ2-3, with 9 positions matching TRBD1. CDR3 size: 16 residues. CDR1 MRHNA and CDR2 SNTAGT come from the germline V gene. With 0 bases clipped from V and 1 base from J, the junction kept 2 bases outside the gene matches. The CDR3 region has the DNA TGTGCCAGCAGTGACTCGACAGGGGGAGGCACAGATACGCAGTATTTT. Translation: CASSDSTGGGTDTQYF.

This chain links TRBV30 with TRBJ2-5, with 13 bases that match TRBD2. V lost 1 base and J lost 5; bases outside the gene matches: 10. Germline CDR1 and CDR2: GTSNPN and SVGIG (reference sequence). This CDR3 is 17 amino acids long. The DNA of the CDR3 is TGTGCCTGGAGTGCCCAGACTAGCGGGGGGCCGGGGGAGACCCAGTACTTC. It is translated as CAWSAQTSGGPGETQYF.

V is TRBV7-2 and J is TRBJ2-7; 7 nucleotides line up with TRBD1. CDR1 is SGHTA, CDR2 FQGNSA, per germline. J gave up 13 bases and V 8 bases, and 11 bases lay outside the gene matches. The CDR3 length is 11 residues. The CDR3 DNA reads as TGTGCCAGCGGGAACCGGGACAGAGCTTACTTC. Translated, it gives CASGNRDRAYF.

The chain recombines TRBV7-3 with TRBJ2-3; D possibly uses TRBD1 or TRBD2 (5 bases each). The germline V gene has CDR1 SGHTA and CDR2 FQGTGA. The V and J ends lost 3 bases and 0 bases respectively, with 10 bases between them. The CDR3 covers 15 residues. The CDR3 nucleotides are TGTGCCAGCAGCTTGGGGGTCTCTAGCACAGATACGCAGTATTTT. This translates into CASSLGVSSTDTQYF. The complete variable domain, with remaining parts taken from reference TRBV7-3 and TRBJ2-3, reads GAGVSQTPSNKVTEKGKYVELRCDPISGHTALYWYRQSLGQGPEFLIYFQGTGAADDSGLPNDRFFAVRPEGSVSTLKIQRTERGDSAVYLCASSLGVSSTDTQYFGPGTRLTVL.

The CDR3 DNA reads TGTGCCAGCAGCCCCCATACAGGGAACTATGGCTACACCTTC. It specifies CASSPHTGNYGYTF. The V call is TRBV13, the J call TRBJ1-2; weak D call: TRBD1 (6 bases). Looked up from germline, CDR1 is PRHDT and CDR2 is FYEKMQ (reference sequence). V gave up 5 bases and J gave up 2 bases, with 12 bases separating them. CDR3 length equals 14 residues.

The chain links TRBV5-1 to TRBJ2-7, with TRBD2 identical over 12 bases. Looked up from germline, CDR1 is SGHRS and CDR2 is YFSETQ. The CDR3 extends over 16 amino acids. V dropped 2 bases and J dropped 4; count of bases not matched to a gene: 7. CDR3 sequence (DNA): TGCGCCAGCAGCTTTGGACTAGCGGGGTCCGCGTACGAGCAGTACTTC. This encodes CASSFGLAGSAYEQYF. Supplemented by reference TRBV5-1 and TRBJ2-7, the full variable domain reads KAGVTQTPRYLIKTRGQQVTLSCSPISGHRSVSWYQQTPGQGLQFLFEYFSETQRNKGNFPGRFSGRQFSNSRSEMNVSTLELGDSALYLCASSFGLAGSAYEQYFGPGTRLTVT.

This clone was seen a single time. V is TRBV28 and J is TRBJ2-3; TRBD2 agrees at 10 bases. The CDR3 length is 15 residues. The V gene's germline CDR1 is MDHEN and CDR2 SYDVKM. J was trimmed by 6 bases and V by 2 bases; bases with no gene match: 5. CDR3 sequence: CASSLRVAGGDTQYF. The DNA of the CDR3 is TGTGCCAGCAGTTTAAGGGTAGCGGGAGGCGATACGCAGTATTTT. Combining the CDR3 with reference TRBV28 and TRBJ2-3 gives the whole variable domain DVKVTQSSRYLVKRTGEKVFLECVQDMDHENMFWYRQDPGLGLRLIYFSYDVKMKEKGDIPEGYSVSREKKERFSLILESASTNQTSMYLCASSLRVAGGDTQYFGPGTRLTVL.

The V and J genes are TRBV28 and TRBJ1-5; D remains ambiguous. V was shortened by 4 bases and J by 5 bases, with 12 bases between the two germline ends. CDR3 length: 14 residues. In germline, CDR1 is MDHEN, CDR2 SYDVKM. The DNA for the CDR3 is TGTGCCAGCAGTTCCCCGGAGCTTTATCAGCCCCAGCATTTT. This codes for CASSSPELYQPQHF.

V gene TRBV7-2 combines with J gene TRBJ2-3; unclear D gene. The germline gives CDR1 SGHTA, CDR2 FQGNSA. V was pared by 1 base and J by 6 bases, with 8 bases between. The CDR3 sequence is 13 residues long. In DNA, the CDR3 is TGTGCCAGCAGCTTAGTTGGTGGGGATACGCAGTATTTT. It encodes CASSLVGGDTQYF. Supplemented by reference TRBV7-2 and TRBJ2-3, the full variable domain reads GAGVSQSPSNKVTEKGKDVELRCDPISGHTALYWYRQSLGQGLEFLIYFQGNSAPDKSGLPSDRFSAERTGGSVSTLTIQRTQQEDSAVYLCASSLVGGDTQYFGPGTRLTVL.

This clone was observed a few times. CDR3 coding DNA: TGCGCCAGCAGCTTTGACCAATCCTACTACGAGCAGTACTTC. Encoded protein: CASSFDQSYYEQYF. The chain combines TRBV5-1 with TRBJ2-7, with D unclear. Trimming took off 2 bases at V and 3 bases at J, with 12 bases between the two ends. Germline values: CDR1 SGHRS, CDR2 YFSETQ. The CDR3 totals 14 residues. Filled out from reference TRBV5-1 and TRBJ2-7, the complete variable domain reads KAGVTQTPRYLIKTRGQQVTLSCSPISGHRSVSWYQQTPGQGLQFLFEYFSETQRNKGNFPGRFSGRQFSNSRSEMNVSTLELGDSALYLCASSFDQSYYEQYFGPGTRLTVT.

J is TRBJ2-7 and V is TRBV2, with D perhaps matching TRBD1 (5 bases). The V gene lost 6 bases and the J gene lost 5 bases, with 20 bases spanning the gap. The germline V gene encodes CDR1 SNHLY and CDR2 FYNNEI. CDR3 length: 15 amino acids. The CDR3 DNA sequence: TGTGCCAGCAGCTCGCCTTGGGGCGATATCGACGAGCAGTACTTC. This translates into CASSSPWGDIDEQYF.

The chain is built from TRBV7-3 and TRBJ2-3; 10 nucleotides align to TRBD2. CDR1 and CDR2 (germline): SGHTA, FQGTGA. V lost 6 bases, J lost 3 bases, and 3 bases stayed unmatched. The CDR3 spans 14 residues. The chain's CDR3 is CASSTSGVTDTQYF. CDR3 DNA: TGTGCCAGCAGTACTAGCGGGGTAACAGATACGCAGTATTTT.

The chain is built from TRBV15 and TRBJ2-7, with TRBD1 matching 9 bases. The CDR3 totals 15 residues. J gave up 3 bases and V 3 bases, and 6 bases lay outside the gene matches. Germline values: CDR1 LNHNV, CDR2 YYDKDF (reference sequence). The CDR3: CATSSRDRVGYEQYF. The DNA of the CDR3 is TGTGCCACCAGCAGCCGGGACAGGGTCGGCTACGAGCAGTACTTC.

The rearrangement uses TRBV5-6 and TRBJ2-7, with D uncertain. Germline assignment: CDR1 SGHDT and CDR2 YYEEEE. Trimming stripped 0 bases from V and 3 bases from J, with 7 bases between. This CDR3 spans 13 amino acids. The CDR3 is CASSLGGFYEQYF. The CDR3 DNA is TGTGCCAGCAGCTTGGGCGGTTTCTACGAGCAGTACTTC.

In nucleotides, the CDR3 is TGTGCCAGCAGCGGGGGCACGGACCTCTCCTACGAGCAGTACTTC. It yields the protein CASSGGTDLSYEQYF. The J gene is TRBJ2-7, the V gene TRBV7-4; TRBD1 is a possible D gene (6 bases). This CDR3 region has 15 residues. Trimming removed 5 bases at V and 0 bases at J, with 14 bases between. The V gene's germline CDR1 is SGHVT and CDR2 SQSDAQ.

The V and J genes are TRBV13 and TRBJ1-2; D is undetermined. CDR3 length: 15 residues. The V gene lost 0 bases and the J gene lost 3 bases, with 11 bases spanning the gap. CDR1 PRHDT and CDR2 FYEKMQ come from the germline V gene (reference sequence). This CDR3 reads CASSLGYSGDYGYTF. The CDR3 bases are TGTGCCAGCAGCTTAGGCTACAGCGGGGACTATGGCTACACCTTC.

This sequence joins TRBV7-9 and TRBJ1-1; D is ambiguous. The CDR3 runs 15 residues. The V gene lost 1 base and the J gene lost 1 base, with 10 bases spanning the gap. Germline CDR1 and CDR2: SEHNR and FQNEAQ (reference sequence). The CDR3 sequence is CASSLEFYGNTEAFF. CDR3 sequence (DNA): TGTGCCAGCAGCTTAGAGTTCTACGGGAACACTGAAGCTTTCTTT.

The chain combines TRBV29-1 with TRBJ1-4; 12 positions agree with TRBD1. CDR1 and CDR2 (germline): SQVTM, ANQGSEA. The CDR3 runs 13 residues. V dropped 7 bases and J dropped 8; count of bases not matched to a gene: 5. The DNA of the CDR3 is TGCAGCGGCCGGGACAGGGGGCACGAAAAACTGTTTTTT. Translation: CSGRDRGHEKLFF. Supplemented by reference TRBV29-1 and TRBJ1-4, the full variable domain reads SAVISQKPSRDICQRGTSLTIQCQVDSQVTMMFWYRQQPGQSLTLIATANQGSEATYESGFVIDKFPISRPNLTFSTLTVSNMSPEDSSIYLCSGRDRGHEKLFFGSGTQLSVL.

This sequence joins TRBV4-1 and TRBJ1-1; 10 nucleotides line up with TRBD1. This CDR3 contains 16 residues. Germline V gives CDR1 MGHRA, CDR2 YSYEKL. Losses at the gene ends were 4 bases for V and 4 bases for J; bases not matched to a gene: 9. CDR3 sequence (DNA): TGCGCCAGCAGCCCAGATATAAGGACAGGGGGCACTGAAGCTTTCTTT. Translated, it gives CASSPDIRTGGTEAFF.